This T cell receptor (beta chain) was recovered during a study of early T cells in non-severe SARS-CoV-2 infection. Looking at the study overall: Sequencing input comprised bulk RNA from unsorted whole blood; chain pairing was not available.

Germline assignment: CDR1 LNHDA and CDR2 SQIVND (reference sequence). Trimming left V 4 bases short and J 2 bases short, with 12 bases between. The length of the CDR3 is 14 residues. Overall study results and limits: VDJdb matching, biased toward anti-spike CD8 responses, missed private and CD4 specificities.

To note about this clonotype: Its target is not known.

cDNA molecules, individually, were tagged with unique molecular identifiers. TCRdb redid the calling of the 5' RACE reads with MiXCR, one entry per CDR3 protein. The data show approximately 45,000 distinct CDR3 sequences, approximately 6% seen once. This TCR derives from an adult who was a healthcare worker with PCR-confirmed SARS-CoV-2 infection or an uninfected control (not recorded which). The chain combines TRBV19 with TRBJ2-7; D is perhaps TRBD1 (6 bases). The sequenced sample consisted of whole blood. CDR3: CASSTRDITYEQYF. The CDR3 DNA follows: TGTGCCAGTAGTACCCGGGACATAACCTACGAGCAGTACTTC.